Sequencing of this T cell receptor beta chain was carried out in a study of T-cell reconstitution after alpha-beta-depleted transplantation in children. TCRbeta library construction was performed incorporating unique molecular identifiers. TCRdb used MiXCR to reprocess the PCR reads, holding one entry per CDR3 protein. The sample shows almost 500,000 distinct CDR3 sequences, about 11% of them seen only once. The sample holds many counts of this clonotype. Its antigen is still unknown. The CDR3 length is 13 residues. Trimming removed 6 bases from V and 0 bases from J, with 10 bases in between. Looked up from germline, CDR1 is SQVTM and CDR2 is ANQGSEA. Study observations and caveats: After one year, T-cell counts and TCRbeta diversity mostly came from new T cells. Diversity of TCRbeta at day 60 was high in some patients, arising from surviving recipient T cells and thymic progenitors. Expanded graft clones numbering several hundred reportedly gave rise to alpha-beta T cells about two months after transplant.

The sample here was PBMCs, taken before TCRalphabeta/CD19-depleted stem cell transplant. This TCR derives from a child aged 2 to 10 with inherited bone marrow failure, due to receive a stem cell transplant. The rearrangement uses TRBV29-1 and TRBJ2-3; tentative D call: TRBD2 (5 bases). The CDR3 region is CSVSGYSTDTQYF. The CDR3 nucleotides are TGCAGCGTGTCGGGATACAGCACAGATACGCAGTATTTT.